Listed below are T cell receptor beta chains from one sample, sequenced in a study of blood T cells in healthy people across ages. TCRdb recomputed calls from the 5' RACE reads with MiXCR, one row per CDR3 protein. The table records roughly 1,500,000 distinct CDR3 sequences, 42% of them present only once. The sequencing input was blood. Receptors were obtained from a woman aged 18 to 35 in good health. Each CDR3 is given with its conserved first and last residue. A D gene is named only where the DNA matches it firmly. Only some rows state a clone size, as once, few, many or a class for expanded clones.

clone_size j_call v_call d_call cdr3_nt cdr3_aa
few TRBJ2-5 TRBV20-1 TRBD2 TGCAGTGCTAGAGGGACTAGCGGGAGCGATGAGACCCAGTACTTC CSARGTSGSDETQYF
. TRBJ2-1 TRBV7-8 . TGTGCCAGCAGCTTAGTGAGGCCAACTAGCAGCGACTTCTCCTACAATGAGCAGTTCTTC CASSLVRPTSSDFSYNEQFF
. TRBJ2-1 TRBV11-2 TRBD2 TGTGCCAGCAGCTTAGGGTCCAGCGGGAGTATAAATCCGGAGAATGAGCAGTTCTTC CASSLGSSGSINPENEQFF
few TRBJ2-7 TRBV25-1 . TGTGCCAGCAGGAGGGGGGGACAAGGAAACGAGCAGTACTTC CASRRGGQGNEQYF
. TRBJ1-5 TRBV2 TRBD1 TGTGCCAGCAGTGGACCGGGACAGGGGCCCAGTCAGCCCCAGCATTTT CASSGPGQGPSQPQHF
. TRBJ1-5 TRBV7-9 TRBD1 TGTGCCAGCAGCTCGGACAGGGTCGGTTTAAGTCAGCCCCAGCATTTT CASSSDRVGLSQPQHF
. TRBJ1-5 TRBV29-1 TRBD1 TGCAGCGTTGTTTTTACAGGGGGCGCGGATCAGCCCCAGCATTTT CSVVFTGGADQPQHF
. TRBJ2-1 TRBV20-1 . TGCAGTACCCCGGAGCAGTTCTTC CSTPEQFF
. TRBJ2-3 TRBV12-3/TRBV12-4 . TGCGCCAGCACGGGGAGAGCTATCACAGATGCGCAGTATTTT CASTGRAITDAQYF
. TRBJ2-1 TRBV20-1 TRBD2 TGCAGTGCCCTATCTACCACCGGGACTAGCGGGAGGGATGAGCAGTTCTTC CSALSTTGTSGRDEQFF
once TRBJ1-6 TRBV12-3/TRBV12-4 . TGTGCCAGCACCTCCGGGACAAGTGGGGGTTCACCCCTCCACTTT CASTSGTSGGSPLHF
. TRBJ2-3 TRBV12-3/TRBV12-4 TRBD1 TGTGCCACTAGACAGGGGAACACAGATACGCAGTATTTT CATRQGNTDTQYF
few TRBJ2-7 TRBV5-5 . TGTGCCAGCAGCTTAAGGGCCATCAACTACGAGCAGTACTTC CASSLRAINYEQYF
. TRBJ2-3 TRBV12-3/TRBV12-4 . TGTGCCAGCAGTTTGTTGTCCTTTGGAACAGATACGCAGTATTTT CASSLLSFGTDTQYF
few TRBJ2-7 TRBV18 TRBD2 TGTGCCAGCTCACCCCCCGGGGGGGTCTACGAGCAGTACTTC CASSPPGGVYEQYF
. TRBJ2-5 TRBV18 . TGTGCCAGCTCACCTTCTCCTCAACTGACAGCTCAAGAGACCCAGTACTTC CASSPSPQLTAQETQYF
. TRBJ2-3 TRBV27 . TGTGCCAGCAGGGGCCCGGGAGTGTATACGCAGTATTTT CASRGPGVYTQYF
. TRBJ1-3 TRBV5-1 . TGCGCCAGCAGCTTGGGGGCCGTGGCTAACTCTGGAAACACCATATATTTT CASSLGAVANSGNTIYF
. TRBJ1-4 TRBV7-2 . TGTGCCAGCAGCTTACAGAGCGCAACTAATGAAAAACTGTTTTTT CASSLQSATNEKLFF
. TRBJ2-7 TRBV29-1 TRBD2 TGCAGCGCCCAAACTAGCGGGAGGGGGTACGAGCAGTACTTC CSAQTSGRGYEQYF
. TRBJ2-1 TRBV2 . TGTGCCAGCAGTGCTCAGGACAGAAGGTGGTCCGACAATGAGCAGTTCTTC CASSAQDRRWSDNEQFF
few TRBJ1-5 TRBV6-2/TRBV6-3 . TGTGCCAGCAGCCTGGGGGCCCGGGTCTGGGGCAATCAGCCCCAGCATTTT CASSLGARVWGNQPQHF